The clone carrying this T cell receptor (beta chain) has at least ten counts. TCRdb re-analysed the RT-PCR reads in MiXCR, keeping a single row per CDR3 protein. The table shows more than 600,000 distinct CDR3 sequences, with approximately 15% occurring only once. The germline V gene encodes CDR1 ENHRY and CDR2 SYGVKD. This CDR3 spans 11 amino acids. V dropped 11 bases and J dropped 7 bases, with 14 bases sitting between them. This chain uses TRBV10-3 with TRBJ1-1, with unresolved D. What was sequenced was memory CD4+ T cells from blood. The clonotype was recovered from a female donor in good health, serving as a healthy control. For the CDR3, the DNA is TGTGCCTTTTCCGACGGGAGTGAAGCTTTCTTT. It specifies CAFSDGSEAFF.